These 3 T cell receptor beta chains were sequenced from one sample in a study of blood T cell repertoires in COVID-19. Assay used: immunoSEQ multiplex PCR; TCRdb lists only in-frame clones, some missing. The table has fewer than 350,000 clones, around 90% seen once. The sample was peripheral blood. These TCRs come from a woman aged 30 to 39 with COVID-19, enrolled during active disease.

The chain uses TRBV6-4 and TRBJ2-7; the match to TRBD2 covers 7 bases. CDR1 is MRHNA, CDR2 SNTAGT, per germline. V trimming: 3 bases; J trimming: 2 bases; junction bases outside the gene matches: 13. This CDR3 spans 17 amino acids. CDR3 residues: CASSDISRSGRPYEQYF. Here the CDR3 DNA reads TGTGCCAGCAGTGATATAAGTCGATCCGGGAGGCCCTACGAGCAGTACTTC.

The rearrangement joins TRBV5-4 to TRBJ1-2; D is possibly TRBD1 (6 bases). The length of the CDR3 is 16 residues. Germline V gene lookup returns CDR1 SGHNT and CDR2 YYREEE (reference sequence). V was pared by 2 bases and J by 1 base, with 15 bases between. The CDR3 region is CASSLVRGSFNYGYTF. The CDR3 coding sequence is TGTGCCAGCAGCTTAGTCAGGGGTTCGTTTAACTATGGCTACACCTTC.

The chain is built from TRBV2 and TRBJ2-1; 13 bases line up with TRBD2. In germline, CDR1 is SNHLY, CDR2 FYNNEI. This CDR3 spans 15 amino acids. J gave up 11 bases and V 5 bases, and 9 bases lay outside the gene matches. Written as DNA, the CDR3 is TGTGCCAGCAGTCCCGGACTAGCGGGAGAGGCGAAGCAGTTCTTC. It specifies CASSPGLAGEAKQFF.